These T cell receptor beta chains were read from a single sample in a study of CD8+ T cells in alopecia areata. Libraries were prepared by immunoSEQ multiplex PCR; TCRdb keeps only in-frame clonotypes and omits some of them. The sample holds more than 90,000 clones, around two fifths seen once. Sequencing used CD4+ T cells sorted from blood. Receptors originate from a human donor with alopecia areata. Both conserved end residues are trimmed from each CDR3. D genes are given only for firm matches.

v_call d_call cdr3_aa
TRBV29-1 . SVRLMASNQPQH
TRBV29-1 . SVRIGNQPQH
TRBV28 . ASSLQGPQETQY
TRBV28 . ASRGASYNEQF
TRBV29-1 . SARGQAKGLYEQY
TRBV7-2 . ASSSRLVDTQY
TRBV29-1 . STISSGANVLT
TRBV29-1 . SVRGTVTDTQY
TRBV7-9 . ASSLPEQPQH
TRBV29-1 TRBD2 SVLAVTDTQY
TRBV4-3 . ASSQGVTGVNTEAF
TRBV27 . ASSANRASSYGYT
TRBV29-1 . SVEEGSLDTQY
TRBV28 . ASSSSAYGYT
TRBV29-1 . SVPGHFNEQF
TRBV7-8 TRBD2 ASSLPVLAVGRNEQF
TRBV9 . ASRIRGTEAF
TRBV30 . AWKARNLNTEAF
TRBV4-3 . ASSQEAGSSGANVLT
TRBV20-1 . SATRDYGYT
TRBV5-4 . ASSAWTTQETQY
TRBV5-1 TRBD2 ASSLAPSGGDSTDTQY
TRBV29-1 TRBD1 SANRDSYEQY
TRBV5-1 . ASSLAPINEQF
TRBV5-1 TRBD2 ASSPGLAGTGELF
TRBV29-1 . SVTGRMGVEKLF
TRBV7-9 TRBD1 ASSQGQSGGELF
TRBV29-1 TRBD1 SVQQGPTNTGELF
TRBV4-1 . ASSRWGGPETQY
TRBV29-1 TRBD1 SVEDRGQGPST
TRBV5-6 TRBD1 ASSRGQGAWELF
TRBV29-1 . SVYRGGMQY
TRBV5-1 TRBD2 ASSSGLATDTQY
TRBV29-1 TRBD1 SVGTGGSYGYT
TRBV29-1 TRBD1 SVKLGTGGISNQPQH
TRBV29-1 . SVADGGQPQH
TRBV5-1 . ASSVNTGELF
TRBV5-4 TRBD1 ASSSIPPGQGGTQY
TRBV7-9 TRBD2 ASSSYGTRHNEQF
TRBV5-1 TRBD2 ASSTRTSGAYEQF
TRBV5-1 TRBD2 ASSTLAGLTDTQY
TRBV18 . ASSSRDLLTGELF
TRBV29-1 . SVVYGTNEQY
TRBV7-2 . ASSLVSVSSETQY